Listed below are T cell receptor beta chains from one sample, sequenced in a study of hypomethylating agent response in myelodysplastic syndrome. Here immunoSEQ multiplex PCR was the method, and the copy in TCRdb shows in-frame clones only, minus some. The data hold 4,500 to 7,000 clones, with less than 90% observed a single time. Material: bone marrow, obtained before or after starting hypomethylating agent treatment for myelodysplastic syndrome (not recorded which). All receptors come from a human donor with myelodysplastic syndrome. Both conserved end residues are part of each CDR3. D genes are given only for firm matches. The size of a clone is reported for some rows only, either as once, few or many, or as a class for expanded clones.

>.|TRBV27|.|TRBJ2-7
TGTGCCAGCAGTTCGATAGACAGTAACGAGCAGTACTTC
CASSSIDSNEQYF
>.|TRBV5-6|.|TRBJ1-3
TGTGCCAGCAGCTTGATACAGGCTACAGGAAACACCATATATTTT
CASSLIQATGNTIYF
>.|TRBV6-1|.|TRBJ1-1
TGTGCCAGCAGTGAAGAGTCCCGTGAAGCTTTCTTT
CASSEESREAFF
>.|TRBV4-3|.|TRBJ2-6
TGCGCCAGCAGCTCCTCATCCGGGGCCTTCTCTGGGGCCAACGTCCTGACTTTC
CASSSSSGAFSGANVLTF
>.|TRBV11-2|TRBD1|TRBJ2-7
TGTGCCAGCAGCCTGGGACAGGTGGGCTACGAGCAGTACTTC
CASSLGQVGYEQYF
>.|TRBV4-1|.|TRBJ2-1
TGCGCCAGCAGCCAAGATCCCTCCAGCTACAATGAGCAGTTCTTC
CASSQDPSSYNEQFF
>.|TRBV6-1|.|TRBJ1-2
TGTGCCAGCTATGGGCCGGGGTACTATGGCTACACCTTC
CASYGPGYYGYTF
>.|TRBV20-1|.|TRBJ2-3
TGCAGTGCCCCCTCCAGGAATACGCAGTATTTT
CSAPSRNTQYF
>.|TRBV19|TRBD1|TRBJ2-1
TGTGCCAGTACCCCTTCAGGGGGCTACAATGAGCAGTTCTTC
CASTPSGGYNEQFF
>.|TRBV5-1|.|TRBJ2-7
TGCGCCAGCAGCTTAAAGGGGGCCTACGAGCAGTACTTC
CASSLKGAYEQYF
>.|TRBV9|.|TRBJ1-6
TGTGCCAGCAGCGAGCAAATACCCCAGGGTAAAGGTTCACCCCTCCACTTT
CASSEQIPQGKGSPLHF
>.|TRBV10-2|.|TRBJ1-1
TGCGCCAGCCGGAGCCCCATGAACACTGAAGCTTTCTTT
CASRSPMNTEAFF
>.|TRBV7-8|.|TRBJ2-1
TGTGCCAGCAGGCCCACCCTAGGGCCTTACAATGAGCAGTTCTTC
CASRPTLGPYNEQFF
>once|TRBV10-2|.|TRBJ2-7
TGCGCCAGCAGTGACCGAGGGTTATCCTACGAGCAGTACTTC
CASSDRGLSYEQYF
>.|TRBV19|.|TRBJ2-2
TGTGCCAGTATCGGGGGGCCCTGGGGCGGGGAGCTGTTTTTT
CASIGGPWGGELFF
>few|TRBV11-2|TRBD1|TRBJ2-7
TGTGCCAGCAGCTACCGACAGGGCCCCTACGAGCAGTACTTC
CASSYRQGPYEQYF
>.|TRBV27|.|TRBJ2-1
TGTGCCAGCAGTTTCAGGGAAGCGGACAATGAGCAGTTCTTC
CASSFREADNEQFF
>.|TRBV7-6|.|TRBJ2-5
TGTGCCAGCAGCTTATCAAGGAAGTCCGAAGAGACCCAGTACTTC
CASSLSRKSEETQYF
>.|TRBV5-1|.|TRBJ2-5
TGCGCCAGCAGCTTGAATGAGCGGGAGACCCAGTACTTC
CASSLNERETQYF
>.|TRBV10-3|.|TRBJ2-7
TGTGCCATCAGTGACGGCGGACGGATGAGCTCCTACGAGCAGTACTTC
CAISDGGRMSSYEQYF
>.|TRBV6-5|.|TRBJ1-1
TGTGCCAGCATGGGGGATCTGGTTACTACTGAAGCTTTCTTT
CASMGDLVTTEAFF
>once|TRBV2|.|TRBJ2-7
TGTGCCAGCAGTGAAGGGGGACAAGCCTACGAGCAGTACTTC
CASSEGGQAYEQYF
>.|TRBV6-5|.|TRBJ2-5
TGTGCCAGCAGTGGGCGACGGACCCAGTACTTC
CASSGRRTQYF
>.|TRBV5-1|TRBD1|TRBJ2-7
TGCGCCAGCAGCCAACGGGACAGCTCCTACGAGCAGTACTTC
CASSQRDSSYEQYF
>.|TRBV5-1|TRBD1|TRBJ2-7
TGCGCCAGCAGCAGAGGGACAGGGGAGGGGAACGAGCAGTACTTC
CASSRGTGEGNEQYF
>.|TRBV11-2|TRBD1|TRBJ2-7
TGTGCCAGCAGCTTTAGGGGGATACCTGACAGGGACGACGAGCAGTACTTC
CASSFRGIPDRDDEQYF
>.|TRBV27|.|TRBJ1-5
TGTGCCCACCGCACTCAACCTGGGGATAGCAATCAGCCCCAGCATTTT
CAHRTQPGDSNQPQHF
>.|TRBV1|.|TRBJ2-1
TGCACCAGCAGCCCGTCCCAGGGGGCCGATGAGCAGTTCTTC
CTSSPSQGADEQFF
>.|TRBV9|.|TRBJ1-5
TGTGCCAGCAGCGTAGAGGCAGGAAATCAGCCCCAGCATTTT
CASSVEAGNQPQHF
>few|TRBV11-2|.|TRBJ1-1
TGTGCCAGCAGCTTACTGAAGAACACTGAAGCTTTCTTT
CASSLLKNTEAFF
>.|TRBV10-3|.|TRBJ1-1
TGTGCCATCAGTGGTGCCGAGTCGATGAACACTGAAGCTTTCTTT
CAISGAESMNTEAFF
>.|TRBV15|.|TRBJ2-2
TGTGCCACCAGCAGAGATACGGTCACCGGGGAGCTGTTTTTT
CATSRDTVTGELFF
>.|TRBV29-1|.|TRBJ2-5
TGCAGCGTTGTAGGTAGTAAGGAGACTCAGTACTTC
CSVVGSKETQYF
>.|TRBV7-2|.|TRBJ2-1
TGTGCCAGCAGCTTTATGGGTAACAATGAGCAGTTCTTC
CASSFMGNNEQFF
>.|TRBV21-1|.|TRBJ2-3
TGTGCCAGCAGCCCAGTGGGCCGGGACTTAATGGATACGCAGTATTTT
CASSPVGRDLMDTQYF
>.|TRBV7-3|.|TRBJ2-7
TGTGCCAGCGATCGGGACACTTCCGAGCAGTACTTC
CASDRDTSEQYF
>.|TRBV7-8|.|TRBJ2-1
TGTGCCAGCAGCTCCCGACCGACGGGAACCTACAATGAGCAGTTCTTC
CASSSRPTGTYNEQFF
>.|TRBV19|.|TRBJ1-2
TGTGCCACATTCCGGACAGACAACTATGGCTACACCTTC
CATFRTDNYGYTF
>.|TRBV11-2|.|TRBJ1-3
TGTGCCAGCAGCACGGTAACTCCTGGAAACACCATATATTTT
CASSTVTPGNTIYF
>.|TRBV5-1|.|TRBJ2-5
TGCGCCAGCAGCCAAGAGGCAAGGGGGCAAGAGACCCAGTACTTC
CASSQEARGQETQYF
>.|TRBV5-4|.|TRBJ2-2
TGTGCCAGCAGCTTGCCGGGGGCTGGTAACACCGGGGAGCTGTTTTTT
CASSLPGAGNTGELFF
>.|TRBV6-5|.|TRBJ1-1
TGTGCCAGCAGTTTCGGGACGGCGAACACTGAAGCTTTCTTT
CASSFGTANTEAFF
>few|TRBV4-2|.|TRBJ2-7
TGTGCCAGCAGCCAAGTATCGTCCGAGCAGTACTTC
CASSQVSSEQYF
>.|TRBV4-3|.|TRBJ2-2
TGCGCCAGCAGCCAAGATCTGGCAGGGGTACTCGGGGAGCTGTTTTTT
CASSQDLAGVLGELFF
>.|TRBV11-3|TRBD1|TRBJ2-7
TGTGCCAGCAGCCCAGGGGTGGGGACAGGGGCCTACGAGCAGTACTTC
CASSPGVGTGAYEQYF
>once|TRBV19|.|TRBJ1-1
TGTGCCAGTAGTATAGTGGCAGGGACTGAAGCTTTCTTT
CASSIVAGTEAFF